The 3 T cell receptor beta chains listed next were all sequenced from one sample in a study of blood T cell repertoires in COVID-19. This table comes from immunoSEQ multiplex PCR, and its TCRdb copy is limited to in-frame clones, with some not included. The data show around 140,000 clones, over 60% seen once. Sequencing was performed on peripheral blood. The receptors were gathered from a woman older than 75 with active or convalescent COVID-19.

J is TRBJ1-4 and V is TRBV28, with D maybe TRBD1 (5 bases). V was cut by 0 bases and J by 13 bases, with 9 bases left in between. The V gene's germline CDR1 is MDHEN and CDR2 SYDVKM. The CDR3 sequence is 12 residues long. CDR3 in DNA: TGTGCCAGCAGTTTATGGGACACAGGACTGTTTTTT. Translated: CASSLWDTGLFF.

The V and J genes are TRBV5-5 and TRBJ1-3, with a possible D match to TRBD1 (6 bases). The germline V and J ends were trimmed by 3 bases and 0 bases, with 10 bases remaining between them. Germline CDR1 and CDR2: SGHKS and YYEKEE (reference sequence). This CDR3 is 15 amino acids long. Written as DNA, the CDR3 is TGTGCCAGCAGCTCTCGAGGGGGCTCTGGAAACACCATATATTTT. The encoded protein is CASSSRGGSGNTIYF.

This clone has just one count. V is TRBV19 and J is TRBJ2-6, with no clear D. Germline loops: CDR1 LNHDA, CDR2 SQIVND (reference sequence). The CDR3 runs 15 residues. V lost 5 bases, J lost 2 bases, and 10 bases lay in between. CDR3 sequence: CASSREMAGANVLTF. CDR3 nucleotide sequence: TGTGCCAGTAGTCGCGAAATGGCTGGGGCCAACGTCCTGACTTTC.